This T cell receptor beta chain was observed in a study of high-grade serous ovarian cancer treatment subgroups. TCRdb's copy holds only in-frame clones and misses some; the assay was immunoSEQ multiplex PCR. The sample records 12,000 or so clones, roughly 85% being singletons. Tumor samples were taken before definitive surgery or chemotherapy. The germline V gene encodes CDR1 MNHEY and CDR2 SVGAGI. The germline V and J ends were trimmed by 6 bases and 3 bases, with 11 bases remaining between them. The length of the CDR3 is 13 residues. The clonotype comes from a human donor with high-grade serous ovarian cancer. The chain uses TRBV6-5 and TRBJ1-1, with unresolved D. The specimen was tumor tissue. The chain's CDR3 is CASSREWDTEAFF. CDR3 nucleotide sequence: TGTGCCAGCAGCCGGGAATGGGACACTGAAGCTTTCTTT.